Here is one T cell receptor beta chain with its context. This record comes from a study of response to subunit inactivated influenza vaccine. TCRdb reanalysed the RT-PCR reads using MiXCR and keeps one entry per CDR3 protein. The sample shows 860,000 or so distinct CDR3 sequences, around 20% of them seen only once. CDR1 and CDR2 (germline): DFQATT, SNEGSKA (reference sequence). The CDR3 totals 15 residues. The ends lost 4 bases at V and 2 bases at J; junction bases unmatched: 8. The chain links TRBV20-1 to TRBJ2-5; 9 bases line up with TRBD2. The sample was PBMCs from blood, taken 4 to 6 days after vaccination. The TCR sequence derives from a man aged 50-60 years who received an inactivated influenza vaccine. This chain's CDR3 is CSAKRLAVQQETQYF. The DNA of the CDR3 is TGCAGTGCTAAGAGACTAGCGGTTCAACAAGAGACCCAGTACTTC.